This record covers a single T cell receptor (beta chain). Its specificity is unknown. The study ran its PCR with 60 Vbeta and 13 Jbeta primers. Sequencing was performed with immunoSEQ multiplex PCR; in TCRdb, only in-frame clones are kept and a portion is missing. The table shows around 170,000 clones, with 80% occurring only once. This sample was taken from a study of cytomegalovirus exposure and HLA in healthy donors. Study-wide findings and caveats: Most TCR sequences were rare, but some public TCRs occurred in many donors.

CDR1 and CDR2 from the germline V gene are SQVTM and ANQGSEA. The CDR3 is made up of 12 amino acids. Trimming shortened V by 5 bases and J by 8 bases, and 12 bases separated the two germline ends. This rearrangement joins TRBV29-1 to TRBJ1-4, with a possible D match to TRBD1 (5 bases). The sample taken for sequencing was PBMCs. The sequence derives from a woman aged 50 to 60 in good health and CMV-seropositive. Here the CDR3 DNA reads TGCAGCGTTAATACACAGGCGGAAAAACTGTTTTTT. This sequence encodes CSVNTQAEKLFF.